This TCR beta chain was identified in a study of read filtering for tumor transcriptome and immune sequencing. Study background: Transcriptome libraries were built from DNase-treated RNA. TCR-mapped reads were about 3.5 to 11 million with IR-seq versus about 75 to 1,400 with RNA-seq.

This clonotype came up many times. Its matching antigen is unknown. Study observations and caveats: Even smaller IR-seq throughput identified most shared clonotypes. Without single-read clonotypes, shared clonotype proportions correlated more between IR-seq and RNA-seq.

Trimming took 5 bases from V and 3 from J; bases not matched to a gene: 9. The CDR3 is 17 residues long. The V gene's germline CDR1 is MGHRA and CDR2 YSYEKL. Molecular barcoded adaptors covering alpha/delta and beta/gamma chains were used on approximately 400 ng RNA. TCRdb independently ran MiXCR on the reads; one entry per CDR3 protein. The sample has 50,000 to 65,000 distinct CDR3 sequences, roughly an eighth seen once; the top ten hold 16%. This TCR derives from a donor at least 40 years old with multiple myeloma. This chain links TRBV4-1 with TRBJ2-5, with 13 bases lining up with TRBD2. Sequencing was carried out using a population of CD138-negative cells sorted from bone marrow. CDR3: CASSETRGTSGEETQYF. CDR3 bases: TGCGCCAGCAGCGAAACCCGAGGGACTAGCGGGGAAGAGACCCAGTACTTC.